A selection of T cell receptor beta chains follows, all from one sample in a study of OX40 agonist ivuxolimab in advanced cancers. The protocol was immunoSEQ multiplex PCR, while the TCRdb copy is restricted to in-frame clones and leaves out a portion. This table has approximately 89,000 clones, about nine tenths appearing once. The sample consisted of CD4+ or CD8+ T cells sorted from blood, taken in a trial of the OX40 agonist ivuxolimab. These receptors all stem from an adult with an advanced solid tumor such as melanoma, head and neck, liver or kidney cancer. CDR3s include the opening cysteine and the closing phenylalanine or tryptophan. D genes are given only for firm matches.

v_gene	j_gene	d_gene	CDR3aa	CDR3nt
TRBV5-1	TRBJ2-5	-	CASSPGTLQETQYF	TGCGCCAGCAGCCCCGGGACTCTCCAAGAGACCCAGTACTTC
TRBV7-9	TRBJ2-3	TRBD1	CASSPGTGRTDTQYF	TGTGCCAGCAGCCCCGGGACAGGGCGCACAGATACGCAGTATTTT
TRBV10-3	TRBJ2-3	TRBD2	CAISDGGGVADTQYF	TGTGCCATCAGTGATGGGGGAGGGGTGGCAGATACGCAGTATTTT
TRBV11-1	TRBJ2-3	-	CASRGPSTDTQYF	TGTGCCAGCAGAGGACCGAGCACAGATACGCAGTATTTT
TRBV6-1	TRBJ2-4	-	CASSDQTNIQYF	TGTGCCAGCAGTGATCAGACGAACATTCAGTACTTC
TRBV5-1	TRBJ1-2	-	CASSFGESYGYTF	TGCGCCAGCAGCTTCGGGGAGAGCTATGGCTACACCTTC
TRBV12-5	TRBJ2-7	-	CASGLVLGVGYEQYF	TGTGCTAGTGGTTTGGTCCTGGGGGTAGGTTACGAGCAGTACTTC
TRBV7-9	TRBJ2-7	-	CASTREVTYEQYF	TGTGCCAGCACTAGGGAGGTGACCTACGAGCAGTACTTC
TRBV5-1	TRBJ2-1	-	CASSLGGHAANEQFF	TGCGCCAGCAGCTTGGGGGGACATGCAGCCAATGAGCAGTTCTTC
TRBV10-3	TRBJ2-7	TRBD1	CAISLKVGQGVYEQYF	TGTGCCATCAGCCTAAAGGTGGGACAGGGGGTCTACGAGCAGTACTTC
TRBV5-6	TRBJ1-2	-	CASSLVSGWVDGYTF	TGTGCCAGCAGCTTGGTATCTGGATGGGTCGATGGCTACACCTTC
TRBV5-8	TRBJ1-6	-	CASSSRVDPTSYNSPLHF	TGTGCCAGCAGCTCCCGGGTCGATCCCACTTCCTATAATTCACCCCTCCACTTT
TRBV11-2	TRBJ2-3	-	CASSNEGLADTQYF	TGTGCCAGCAGCAATGAGGGGCTCGCAGATACGCAGTATTTT
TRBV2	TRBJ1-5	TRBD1	CASRDGTGGSQPQHF	TGTGCCAGCAGGGACGGGACAGGGGGAAGTCAGCCCCAGCATTTT